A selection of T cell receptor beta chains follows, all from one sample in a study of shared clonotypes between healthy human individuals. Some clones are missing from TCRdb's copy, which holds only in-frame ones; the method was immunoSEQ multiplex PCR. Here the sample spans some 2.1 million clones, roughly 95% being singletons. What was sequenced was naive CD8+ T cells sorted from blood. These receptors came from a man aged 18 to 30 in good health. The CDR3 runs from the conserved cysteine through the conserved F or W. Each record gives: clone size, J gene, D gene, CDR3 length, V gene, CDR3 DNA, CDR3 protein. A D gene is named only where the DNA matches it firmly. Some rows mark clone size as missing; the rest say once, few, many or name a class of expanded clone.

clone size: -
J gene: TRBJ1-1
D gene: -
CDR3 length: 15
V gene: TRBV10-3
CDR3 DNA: TGTGCCATCAGTGAGTTTGCGGGGGCGAACACTGAAGCTTTCTTT
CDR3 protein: CAISEFAGANTEAFF

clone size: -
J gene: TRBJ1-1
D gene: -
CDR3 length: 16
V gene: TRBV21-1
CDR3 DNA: TGTGCCAGCCAGCTCCCCAGGGGCGCCATGAACACTGAAGCTTTCTTT
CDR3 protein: CASQLPRGAMNTEAFF

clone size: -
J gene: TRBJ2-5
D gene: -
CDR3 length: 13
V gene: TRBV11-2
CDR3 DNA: TGTGCCAGCAGCTTAACGGGAGTGGAGACCCAGTACTTC
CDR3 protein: CASSLTGVETQYF

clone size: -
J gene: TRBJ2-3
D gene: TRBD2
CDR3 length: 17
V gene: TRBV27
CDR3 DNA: TGTGCCAGCAGTTCGGGAGCGGGGGAGTGGGGGACAGATACGCAGTATTTT
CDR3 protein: CASSSGAGEWGTDTQYF

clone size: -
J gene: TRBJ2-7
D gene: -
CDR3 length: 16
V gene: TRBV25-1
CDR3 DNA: TGTGCCAGCAGTGACCTCAGGTCCCTAACGCCCTACGAGCAGTACTTC
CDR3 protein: CASSDLRSLTPYEQYF

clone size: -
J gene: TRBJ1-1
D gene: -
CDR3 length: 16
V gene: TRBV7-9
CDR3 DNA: TGTGCCAGCAGCTTAGAGAAACAGGGAAAGGACACTGAAGCTTTCTTT
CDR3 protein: CASSLEKQGKDTEAFF

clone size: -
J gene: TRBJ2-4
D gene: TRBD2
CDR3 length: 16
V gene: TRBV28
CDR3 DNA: TGTGCCAGCAGTCCCCTAGGTTATGGGGCGGGGGACATTCAGTACTTC
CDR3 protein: CASSPLGYGAGDIQYF

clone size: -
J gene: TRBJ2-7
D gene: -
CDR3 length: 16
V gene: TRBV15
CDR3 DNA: TGTGCCACCACCCCGGACAGCCGGAGGCCCACCTACGAGCAGTACTTC
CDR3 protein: CATTPDSRRPTYEQYF

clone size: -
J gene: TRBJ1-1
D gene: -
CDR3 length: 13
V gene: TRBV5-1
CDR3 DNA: TGCGCCAGCAGCTTCAGGGGAAACACTGAAGCTTTCTTT
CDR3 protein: CASSFRGNTEAFF

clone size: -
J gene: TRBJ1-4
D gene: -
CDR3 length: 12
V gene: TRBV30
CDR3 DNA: TGTGCCTCCTCCGGGACTAATGAAAAACTGTTTTTT
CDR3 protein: CASSGTNEKLFF

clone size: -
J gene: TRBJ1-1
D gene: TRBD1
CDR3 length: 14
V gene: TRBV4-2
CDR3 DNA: TGTGCCAGCAGCCAAGCTTCAGGGGGCCCCGAAGCTTTCTTT
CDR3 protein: CASSQASGGPEAFF

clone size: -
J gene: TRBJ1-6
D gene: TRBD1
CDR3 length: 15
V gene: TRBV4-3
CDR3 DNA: TGCGCCAGCACCCCCGGGGCAGGGGGCATTTCACCCCTCCACTTT
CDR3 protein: CASTPGAGGISPLHF

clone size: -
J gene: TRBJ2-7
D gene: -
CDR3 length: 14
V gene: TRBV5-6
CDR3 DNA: TGTGCCAGCAGTTCCGTTAGCGAGCGCTACGAGCAGTACTTC
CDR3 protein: CASSSVSERYEQYF

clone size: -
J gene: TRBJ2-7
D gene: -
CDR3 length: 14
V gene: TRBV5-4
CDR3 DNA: TGTGCCAGCAGCTTGTCCGGGGCTTCCTACGAGCAGTACTTC
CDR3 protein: CASSLSGASYEQYF

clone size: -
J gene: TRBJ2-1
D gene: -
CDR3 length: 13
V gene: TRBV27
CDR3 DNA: TGTGCCAGCAGTTTGATCTGGGACAATGAGCAGTTCTTC
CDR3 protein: CASSLIWDNEQFF

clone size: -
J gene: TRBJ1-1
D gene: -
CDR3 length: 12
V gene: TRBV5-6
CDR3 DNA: TGTGCCAGCAGCTTGTCGGGCACTGAAGCTTTCTTT
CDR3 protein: CASSLSGTEAFF

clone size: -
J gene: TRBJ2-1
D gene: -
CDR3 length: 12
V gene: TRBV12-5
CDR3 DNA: TGTGCTAGTGGTTTGGTAATGGCAGCCAAGTTCTTC
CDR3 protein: CASGLVMAAKFF

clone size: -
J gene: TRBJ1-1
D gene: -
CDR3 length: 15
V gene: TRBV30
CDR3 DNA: TGTGCCTGGAGTGTACTAGACCTTGGGGGCGCTGAAGCTTTCTTT
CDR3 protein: CAWSVLDLGGAEAFF

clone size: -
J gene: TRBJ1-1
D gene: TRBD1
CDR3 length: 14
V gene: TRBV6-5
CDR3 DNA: TGTGCCAGCAGTTTGACGACAGGGGGGACTGAAGCTTTCTTT
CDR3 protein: CASSLTTGGTEAFF

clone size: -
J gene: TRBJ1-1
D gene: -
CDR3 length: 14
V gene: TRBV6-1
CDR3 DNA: TGTGCCAGCAGTGAAGGACAGCTGAACACTGAAGCTTTCTTT
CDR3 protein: CASSEGQLNTEAFF

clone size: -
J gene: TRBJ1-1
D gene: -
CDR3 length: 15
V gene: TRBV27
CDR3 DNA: TGTGCCAGCAGTTTCTCTCCAGGCGCCTTGGCTGAAGCTTTCTTT
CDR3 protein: CASSFSPGALAEAFF

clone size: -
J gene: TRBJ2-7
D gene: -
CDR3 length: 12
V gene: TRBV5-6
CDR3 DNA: TGTGCCAGCAGCTTCGGTCTCTACGAGCAGTACTTC
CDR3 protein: CASSFGLYEQYF

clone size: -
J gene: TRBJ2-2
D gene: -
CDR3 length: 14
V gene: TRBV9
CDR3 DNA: TGTGCCAGCAGCCCACCCCGGGGGCCCGGGGAGCTGTTTTTT
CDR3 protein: CASSPPRGPGELFF

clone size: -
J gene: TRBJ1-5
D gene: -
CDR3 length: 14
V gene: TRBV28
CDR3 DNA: TGTGCCAGCAGATCGGACATTAGCAATCAGCCCCAGCATTTT
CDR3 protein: CASRSDISNQPQHF

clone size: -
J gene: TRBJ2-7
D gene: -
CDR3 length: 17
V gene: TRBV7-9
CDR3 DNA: TGTGCCAGCAGCTTACCCTCCGGGACCACGGGCGCCTACGAGCAGTACTTC
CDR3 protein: CASSLPSGTTGAYEQYF

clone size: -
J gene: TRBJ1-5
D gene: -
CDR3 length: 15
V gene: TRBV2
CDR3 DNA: TGTGCCAGCACCGAGGGGGAGCGGAGCAATCAGCCCCAGCATTTT
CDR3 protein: CASTEGERSNQPQHF

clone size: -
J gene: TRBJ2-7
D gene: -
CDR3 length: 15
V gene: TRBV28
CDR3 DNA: TGTGCCAGCAGTTCCTCGAGGGTAACTTACCACGAGCAGTACTTC
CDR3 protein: CASSSSRVTYHEQYF

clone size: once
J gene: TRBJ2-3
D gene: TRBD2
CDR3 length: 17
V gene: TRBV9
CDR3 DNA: TGTGCCAGCAGCGTACTATCGGGACTAGCGGCGGCAGATACGCAGTATTTT
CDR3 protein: CASSVLSGLAAADTQYF

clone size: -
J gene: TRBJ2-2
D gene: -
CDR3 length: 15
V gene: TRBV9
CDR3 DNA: TGTGCCAGCAGCGTAGACGGAGGGGGAGTAGGGGAGCTGTTTTTT
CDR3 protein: CASSVDGGGVGELFF

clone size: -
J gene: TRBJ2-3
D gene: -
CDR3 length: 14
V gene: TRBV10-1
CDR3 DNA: TGCGCCAGCAGTGATGAAAGAGACACAGATACGCAGTATTTT
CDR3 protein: CASSDERDTDTQYF

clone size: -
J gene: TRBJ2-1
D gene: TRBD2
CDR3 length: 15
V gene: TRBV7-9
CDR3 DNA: TGTGCCAGCTGGGCTAGCGGAGCTTTATACAATGAGCAGTTCTTC
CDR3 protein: CASWASGALYNEQFF

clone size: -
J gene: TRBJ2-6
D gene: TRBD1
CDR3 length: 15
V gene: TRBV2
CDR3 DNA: TGTGCCAGCCTAGGACAGGGGGCTGGGGCCAACGTCCTGACTTTC
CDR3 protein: CASLGQGAGANVLTF

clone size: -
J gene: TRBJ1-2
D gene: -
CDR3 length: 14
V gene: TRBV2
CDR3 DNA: TGTGCCAGCAGTGAGTCCGGGTCGGCCTATGGCTACACCTTC
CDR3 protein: CASSESGSAYGYTF

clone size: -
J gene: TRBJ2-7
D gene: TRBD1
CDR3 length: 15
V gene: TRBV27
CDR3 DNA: TGTGCCAGCTCTGGGACAGGACAGCCCCCTTACGAGCAGTACTTC
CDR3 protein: CASSGTGQPPYEQYF

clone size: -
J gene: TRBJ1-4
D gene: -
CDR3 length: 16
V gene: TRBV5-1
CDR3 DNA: TGCGCCAGCAGCTTGCCCCAGCCGGGAACTAATGAAAAACTGTTTTTT
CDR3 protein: CASSLPQPGTNEKLFF

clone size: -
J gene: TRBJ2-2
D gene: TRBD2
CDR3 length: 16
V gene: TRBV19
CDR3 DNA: TGTGCCAGTAGTACCCTCACTAGCGGGAACACCGGGGAGCTGTTTTTT
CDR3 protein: CASSTLTSGNTGELFF

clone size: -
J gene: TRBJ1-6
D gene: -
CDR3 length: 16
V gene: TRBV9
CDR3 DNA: TGTGCCAGCAGCAAGGGAGGGGATTCCTATAATTCACCCCTCCACTTT
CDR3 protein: CASSKGGDSYNSPLHF

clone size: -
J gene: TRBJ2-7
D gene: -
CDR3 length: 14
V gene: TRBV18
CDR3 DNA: TGTGCCAGCTCACTTGGGGACGGTTATGAAGAGCAGTACTTC
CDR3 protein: CASSLGDGYEEQYF

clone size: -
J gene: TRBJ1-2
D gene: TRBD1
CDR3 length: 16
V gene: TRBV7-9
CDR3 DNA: TGTGCCAGCAGCTCCGGGACAGGGGCTTATCCCTATGGCTACACCTTC
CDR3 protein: CASSSGTGAYPYGYTF

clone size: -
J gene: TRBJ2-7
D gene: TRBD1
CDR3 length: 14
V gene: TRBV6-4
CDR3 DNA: TGTGCCAGCAGGTACGACAGGGGGCTCTACGAGCAGTACTTC
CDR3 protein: CASRYDRGLYEQYF

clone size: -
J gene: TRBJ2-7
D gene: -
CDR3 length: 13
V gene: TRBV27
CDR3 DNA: TGTGCCAGCACCCACCAGGGGCGCAACGAGCAGTACTTC
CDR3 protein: CASTHQGRNEQYF

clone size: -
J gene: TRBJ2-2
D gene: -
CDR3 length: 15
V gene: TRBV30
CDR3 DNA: TGTGCCTGGAGTCCTTGGAGGGAGAACACCGGGGAGCTGTTTTTT
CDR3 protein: CAWSPWRENTGELFF

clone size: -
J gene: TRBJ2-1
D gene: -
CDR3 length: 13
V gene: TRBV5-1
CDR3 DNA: TGCGCCAGCAGGGGGGGAGCCTACAATGAGCAGTTCTTC
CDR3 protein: CASRGGAYNEQFF

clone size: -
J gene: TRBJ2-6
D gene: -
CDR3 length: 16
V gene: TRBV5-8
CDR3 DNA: TGTGCCAGCAGCTCCCGCTCACGCTCTGGGGCCAACGTCCTGACTTTC
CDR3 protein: CASSSRSRSGANVLTF

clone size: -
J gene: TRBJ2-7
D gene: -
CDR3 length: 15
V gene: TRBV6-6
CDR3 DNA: TGTGCCAGCAGTTACTCGTGGGAGGTCTCCTACGAGCAGTACTTC
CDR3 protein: CASSYSWEVSYEQYF

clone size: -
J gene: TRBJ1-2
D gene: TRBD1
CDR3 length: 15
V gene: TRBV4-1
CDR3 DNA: TGCGCCAGCAGCCCGGGGACAGGGAGCACCTATGGCTACACCTTC
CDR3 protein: CASSPGTGSTYGYTF

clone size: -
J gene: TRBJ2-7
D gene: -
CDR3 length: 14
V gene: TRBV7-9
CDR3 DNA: TGTGCCAGCACACTGACAGGTTTGTCCTACGAGCAGTACTTC
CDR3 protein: CASTLTGLSYEQYF

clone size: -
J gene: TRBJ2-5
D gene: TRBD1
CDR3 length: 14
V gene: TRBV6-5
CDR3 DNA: TGTGCCAGCAGTTACCTCGGACAGGGAGAGACCCAGTACTTC
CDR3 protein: CASSYLGQGETQYF

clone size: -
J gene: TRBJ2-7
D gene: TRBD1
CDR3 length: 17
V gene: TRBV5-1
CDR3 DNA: TGCGCCAGCAGCTTCGGGACAGGGGCCCCTCTGCGCCACGAGCAGTACTTC
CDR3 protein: CASSFGTGAPLRHEQYF

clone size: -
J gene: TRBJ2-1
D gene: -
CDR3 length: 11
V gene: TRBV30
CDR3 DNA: TGTGCCTGGGGTTTTTTCAATGAGCAGTTCTTC
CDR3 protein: CAWGFFNEQFF

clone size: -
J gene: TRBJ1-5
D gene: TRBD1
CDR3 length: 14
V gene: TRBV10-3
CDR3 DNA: TGTGCCAGCTCCGGGACAGGGGTCAATCAGCCCCAGCATTTT
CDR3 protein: CASSGTGVNQPQHF

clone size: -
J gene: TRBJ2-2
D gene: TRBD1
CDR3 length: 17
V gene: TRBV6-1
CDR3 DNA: TGTGCCAGCAGTGGATGGACAGGGGGCAAGGGCACCGGGGAGCTGTTTTTT
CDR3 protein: CASSGWTGGKGTGELFF

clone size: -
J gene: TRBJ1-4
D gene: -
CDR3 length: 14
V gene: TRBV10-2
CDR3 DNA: TGCGCCAGCAGTGAGCTAATAGAGGGCGAAAAACTGTTTTTT
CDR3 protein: CASSELIEGEKLFF

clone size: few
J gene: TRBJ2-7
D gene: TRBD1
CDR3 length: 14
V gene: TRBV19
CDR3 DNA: TGTGCCAGTACGGCGGGGACAGGGGCCTACGAGCAGTACTTC
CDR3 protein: CASTAGTGAYEQYF

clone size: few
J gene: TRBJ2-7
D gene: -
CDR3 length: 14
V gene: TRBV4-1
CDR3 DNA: TGCGCCAGCAGCCACCGACAGTTCTCCTACGAGCAGTACTTC
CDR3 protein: CASSHRQFSYEQYF

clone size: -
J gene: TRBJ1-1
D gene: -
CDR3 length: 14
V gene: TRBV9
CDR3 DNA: TGTGCCAGCAGCTCGGGACCCCCCGCCACTGAAGCTTTCTTT
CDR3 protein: CASSSGPPATEAFF

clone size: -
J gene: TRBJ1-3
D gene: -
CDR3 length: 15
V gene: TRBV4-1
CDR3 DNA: TGCGCCAGCAGCTTCGACCTTGGCTCTGGAAACACCATATATTTT
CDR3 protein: CASSFDLGSGNTIYF

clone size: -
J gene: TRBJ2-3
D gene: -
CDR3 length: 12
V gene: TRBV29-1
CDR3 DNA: TGCAGCGTTGATGAGCTCCCAGATACGCAGTATTTT
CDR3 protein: CSVDELPDTQYF

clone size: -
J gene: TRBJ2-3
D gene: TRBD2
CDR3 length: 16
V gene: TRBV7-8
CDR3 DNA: TGTGCCAGCCGATCAAGGCTAGCGGGTTTGGAGGATACGCAGTATTTT
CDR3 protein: CASRSRLAGLEDTQYF